Below are 18 T cell receptor beta chains sequenced from a single sample in a study of blood T cell repertoires in COVID-19. Libraries were prepared by immunoSEQ multiplex PCR; TCRdb keeps only in-frame clonotypes and omits some of them. The sample comprises about 12,000 clones, 75% to 90% of which are singletons, and about 5.2% rests with the top ten. The material sequenced was peripheral blood. The source is a human donor in a cohort sampled during active COVID-19.

The table lists this clone with a few counts. J is TRBJ2-7 and V is TRBV19; no firm D call. CDR1 and CDR2 (germline): LNHDA, SQIVND (reference sequence). The CDR3 has 14 residues. Trimming removed 2 bases at V and 2 bases at J, with 10 bases between. The CDR3 protein is CASSISSRPYEQYF. The CDR3 DNA follows: TGTGCCAGTAGTATATCTAGTAGACCCTACGAGCAGTACTTC.

The genes are TRBV2 and TRBJ2-2; D is possibly TRBD1 (5 bases). Trimming shortened V by 2 bases and J by 5 bases, and 9 bases separated the two germline ends. CDR3 length equals 14 residues. The V gene's germline CDR1 is SNHLY and CDR2 FYNNEI. The CDR3 coding sequence is TGTGCCAGCAGTGAACGCGCAGGGACCGGGGAGCTGTTTTTT. Its protein product is CASSERAGTGELFF.

This clone was seen a few times. The CDR3 DNA reads as TGCGCCAGCAGCCCCATGAGCGGGACCTACACAGATACGCAGTATTTT. It encodes CASSPMSGTYTDTQYF. The rearrangement uses TRBV5-1 and TRBJ2-3; 7 bases match TRBD2. Looked up from germline, CDR1 is SGHRS and CDR2 is YFSETQ. CDR3 length: 16 amino acids. V lost 4 bases and J lost 2; bases outside the gene matches: 10.

The chain carries TRBV5-8 and TRBJ1-5; 7 nucleotides match TRBD1. Germline CDR1 reads SGHTS; CDR2 reads YDEGEE. After removal of 2 bases from V and 2 bases from J, the junction contained 1 base not matched to a gene. There are 14 residues in the CDR3. The CDR3 DNA reads as TGTGCCAGCAGCTTCGGACAGGGCAATCAGCCCCAGCATTTT. Translating gives CASSFGQGNQPQHF.

The genes are TRBV5-1 and TRBJ2-2; possible D gene TRBD1, 6 bases. Germline-derived CDR1 and CDR2 are SGHRS and YFSETQ. The length of the CDR3 is 16 residues. V lost 10 bases and J 5 bases, leaving 24 bases between the germline ends. CDR3 loop: CASAPGNRELTGELFF. CDR3 in DNA: TGCGCCTCAGCACCCGGGAACAGGGAACTGACCGGGGAGCTGTTTTTT.

This CDR3 is CASSLDPGSVDTQYF. CDR3 in DNA: TGTGCCAGCAGCTTAGATCCCGGGTCGGTGGATACGCAGTATTTT. The rearrangement uses TRBV7-6 and TRBJ2-3; D is unresolved. Trimming stripped 1 base from V and 6 bases from J, with 14 bases between. The germline gives CDR1 SGHVS, CDR2 FNYEAQ. This CDR3 region has 15 residues.

The chain links TRBV5-1 to TRBJ2-2; TRBD1 matches 7 bases. CDR3 size: 14 residues. Germline trimming cut 5 bases from V and 6 bases from J; bases unmatched to any gene: 7. Germline loops: CDR1 SGHRS, CDR2 YFSETQ. The CDR3 sequence: CASSVRQGAGELFF. CDR3 sequence (DNA): TGCGCCAGCAGTGTAAGACAGGGAGCCGGGGAGCTGTTTTTT. The full variable domain, its missing parts supplied by reference TRBV5-1 and TRBJ2-2, is KAGVTQTPRYLIKTRGQQVTLSCSPISGHRSVSWYQQTPGQGLQFLFEYFSETQRNKGNFPGRFSGRQFSNSRSEMNVSTLELGDSALYLCASSVRQGAGELFFGEGSRLTVL.

This rearrangement joins TRBV2 to TRBJ2-1; D is possibly TRBD1 (6 bases). This CDR3 has 14 amino acids. The V end was cut by 6 bases, the J end by 2 bases, with 11 bases between. Per germline, CDR1 SNHLY and CDR2 FYNNEI. DNA of the CDR3: TGTGCCAGCAGGGACAGCCAAACCTACAATGAGCAGTTCTTC. This sequence encodes CASRDSQTYNEQFF.

The V call is TRBV2, the J call TRBJ2-7; perhaps TRBD1 as D (6 bases). CDR1 and CDR2 (germline): SNHLY, FYNNEI. V dropped 3 bases and J dropped 2 bases, with 14 bases sitting between them. This CDR3 has 15 amino acids. CDR3 sequence: CASSEGEGDPYEQYF. DNA for the CDR3: TGTGCCAGCAGTGAGGGAGAGGGGGACCCCTACGAGCAGTACTTC. The entire variable domain, with the rest obtained from reference TRBV2 and TRBJ2-7, is as follows: EPEVTQTPSHQVTQMGQEVILRCVPISNHLYFYWYRQILGQKVEFLVSFYNNEISEKSEIFDDQFSVERPDGSNFTLKIRSTKLEDSAMYFCASSEGEGDPYEQYFGPGTRLTVT.

The chain recombines TRBV27 with TRBJ2-7, with 9 bases matching TRBD1. Trimming took 4 bases from V and 3 from J; bases not matched to a gene: 7. CDR1 and CDR2 from the germline V gene are MNHEY and SMNVEV (reference sequence). The CDR3 loop spans 15 amino acids. The CDR3 protein is CASSWPGQGVYEQYF. Here the CDR3 DNA reads TGTGCCAGCAGTTGGCCGGGACAGGGAGTCTACGAGCAGTACTTC.

This chain joins TRBV7-9 and TRBJ1-2; D is ambiguous. The V gene's germline CDR1 is SEHNR and CDR2 FQNEAQ (reference sequence). The CDR3 runs to 13 residues. Deletions cut 4 bases from V and 8 bases from J, with 14 bases between. CDR3: CASSSIRGRGYTF. For the CDR3, the DNA is TGTGCCAGCAGCTCAATACGGGGAAGAGGCTACACCTTC.

V is TRBV29-1 and J is TRBJ2-3; tentative D call: TRBD2 (6 bases). CDR3 length equals 14 residues. V lost 7 bases, J lost 4 bases, and 18 bases lay in between. The germline gives CDR1 SQVTM, CDR2 ANQGSEA. CDR3 amino acids: CSGVEGTLADTQYF. The DNA of the CDR3 is TGCAGCGGGGTTGAGGGGACTTTGGCAGATACGCAGTATTTT.

This chain links TRBV28 with TRBJ2-7, with 9 bases that match TRBD2. J lost 2 bases, V lost 2 bases, and 4 bases had no gene match. The CDR3 is 15 amino acids. Germline CDR1 is MDHEN and CDR2 is SYDVKM. This chain's CDR3 is CASSLGLARPYEQYF. In nucleotides, the CDR3 is TGTGCCAGCAGTTTAGGACTAGCGAGACCCTACGAGCAGTACTTC.

The chain has TRBV11-2 and TRBJ2-7; TRBD1 agrees at 8 bases. The CDR3 is made up of 17 amino acids. Germline CDR1 reads SGHAT; CDR2 reads FQNNGV. The J segment lost 3 bases and the V segment lost 5 bases, leaving 15 bases of the junction unmatched. The CDR3 nucleotides read TGTGCCAGCAGCGGATTAGGGTCCCAGGGGGCCTACTACGAGCAGTACTTC. Protein product: CASSGLGSQGAYYEQYF. The variable domain in full, completed from reference TRBV11-2 and TRBJ2-7, reads EAGVAQSPRYKIIEKRQSVAFWCNPISGHATLYWYQQILGQGPKLLIQFQNNGVVDDSQLPKDRFSAERLKGVDSTLKIQPAKLEDSAVYLCASSGLGSQGAYYEQYFGPGTRLTVT.

This clone was counted between two and nine times. The chain combines TRBV3-1 (or the pseudogene TRBV3-2) with TRBJ2-3; 8 positions match TRBD2. The CDR3 is 17 residues long. The J segment lost 2 bases and the V segment lost 1 base, leaving 8 bases of the junction unmatched. Germline V lookup: CDR1 LGHDT, CDR2 YNNKEL (reference sequence). CDR3 loop: CASSQVSTSGATDTQYF. CDR3 in DNA: TGTGCCAGCAGCCAAGTTAGTACTAGCGGTGCCACAGATACGCAGTATTTT.

The rearrangement links TRBV10-2 to TRBJ2-7; no definite D call. V lost 7 bases, J lost 2 bases, and 15 bases lay in between. CDR1 is WSHSY and CDR2 is SAAADI in the germline V gene. CDR3 length: 14 amino acids. DNA for the CDR3: TGCGCCAGCAATCCTTCAGGTCTCCCCTACGAGCAGTACTTC. This translates into CASNPSGLPYEQYF.

The V and J genes are TRBV7-6 and TRBJ2-5; 7 bases agree with TRBD2. The germline gives CDR1 SGHVS, CDR2 FNYEAQ. The CDR3 spans 15 residues. J gave up 3 bases and V 5 bases, and 9 bases lay outside the gene matches. The CDR3 DNA reads as TGTGCCAGCAGCAAAGGAGGGGCGGGGGAAGAGACCCAGTACTTC. Its translation: CASSKGGAGEETQYF. The variable domain in full, completed from reference TRBV7-6 and TRBJ2-5, reads GAGVSQSPRYKVTKRGQDVALRCDPISGHVSLYWYRQALGQGPEFLTYFNYEAQQDKSGLPNDRFSAERPEGSISTLTIQRTEQRDSAMYRCASSKGGAGEETQYFGPGTRLLVL.

The rearrangement joins TRBV19 to TRBJ1-2; the D gene is possibly TRBD1 (6 bases). The CDR3 runs 14 residues. The germline V gene encodes CDR1 LNHDA and CDR2 SQIVND (reference sequence). V lost 3 bases and J 4 bases, leaving 12 bases between the germline ends. The CDR3 spells CASSIYQGTYGYTF. The DNA of the CDR3 is TGTGCCAGTAGTATCTACCAGGGGACCTATGGCTACACCTTC.